This TCR beta chain was recovered during a study of blood T cells in healthy people across ages (dated by TCRdb to 2014 to 2015). Looking at the study overall: In model experiments, roughly one uniquely barcoded TCR beta cDNA molecule per two T cells was captured by template switching. Two additional independent replicas of 1 million unique cDNA reads from the same blood draw were analyzed for two donors (one aged 18 to 30 and one aged 80 or older). The study measured age-related changes in TCR beta repertoire diversity using deep sequencing normalized with unique cDNA molecular identifiers. The donors were split into four age groups: young (average around 15 years), middle-aged (39), aged (62) and long-lived (roughly 86). To avoid experimental bias, donors of different ages were distributed randomly across sequencing lanes. The paper as a whole reports these results and caveats: As age increased, observed TCR beta diversity per million T cells dropped in a roughly linear way, and a significant reduction was already evident by age 40. Bulk unsorted PBMC profiling prevented conclusive comparison of naive and antigen-experienced compartments. Compared with the aged group, the long-lived group had more naive CD4+ T cells, fewer expanded clones and increased TCR diversity, a pattern suggesting age selection. The percentage of naive T cells measured by flow cytometry correlated strongly with observed TCR beta diversity. Because donor CMV infection status was unknown, age-related changes in expanded clonotypes were potentially confounded. Total diversity estimates from one million sequenced T cells were considered lower bounds and underestimates.

V sheds 0 bases and J sheds 6 bases, leaving 15 bases between their ends. CDR1 and CDR2 (DFQATT, SNEGSKA) derive from the germline V gene (reference sequence). The CDR3 goes from the cysteine to the phenylalanine over 14 residues. The DNA shown is the 42-base CDR3, in frame from base 1. The roughly 39 donors, aged about 6 to 100 years, were systemically healthy Caucasian individuals from Russia. Each donor gave about 9.2 milliliters of peripheral blood, drawn into EDTA-treated Vacutainer tubes. Ficoll-Paque density-gradient centrifugation was used to isolate PBMCs, with at least 6.5 million per sample. Total RNA was extracted from PBMCs with Trizol reagent, with at least 6 micrograms obtained per sample. For every donor, an aliquot of PBMCs went through flow cytometry to measure the percentages of naive CD45RAhigh/CD27high T cells. The library was made by 5' RACE. A second about 7 to 12 cycle PCR used a sample-barcoded 5' primer and a J-beta primer mix. A template-switch 5' adaptor carrying 12 random nucleotides introduced a unique molecular identifier onto each TCR beta cDNA molecule. Each sample yielded at least 3 million CDR3-containing paired-end reads. First-strand cDNA was synthesized from all RNA with the Mint cDNA synthesis kit, primed by a TRBC-specific oligonucleotide. Following uracil-DNA glycosylase treatment, all cDNA underwent a first 18-cycle PCR with the universal primers M1SS and BC2_uni_R. For the original study's pipeline: For normalization, 1 million high-quality reads, each with a distinct molecular identifier, were randomly selected from each sample. Instead of being binned into consensus sequences, reads that shared molecular identifiers were thrown out. MiTCR, set to a Q25 quality threshold and the strictest error-elimination algorithm, was used for CDR3 identification, clonotype clustering and error correction. A nonparametric unseen species model with Euler transformation was used to estimate lower-bound total TCR beta diversity. TCRdb applied fastp at Q25 and MiXCR to the public reads, then kept only in-frame beta chains. Records with the same CDR3 protein are collapsed into one entry carrying the most frequent genes and DNA. These V and J calls derive from TCRdb rather than the authors' analysis. Within this sample are 1.5 million to 2 million distinct CDR3 sequences, with 30% to 40% of them counted one time only. The ten largest make up under 30% of the sample.

About this clonotype itself: It lacks a known antigen. The sample holds no much larger clone one base away, and base qualities are not on file.

Sequences were obtained from blood. The receptor chain draws on TRBV20-1 and TRBJ2-7, with TRBD1 as a weak D call on 5 bases. The clonotype originates from a human donor in good health. At the DNA level, the sequence is TGCAGTGCTAGAGATTTCAGGGCGACCGGCGAGCAGTACTTC. Its amino acids are CSARDFRATGEQYF.